This T cell receptor (beta chain) was identified in a study of blood T cell repertoires in COVID-19. This clone was counted only a few times. Deletions cut 0 bases from V and 5 bases from J, with 17 bases between. This CDR3 is 16 amino acids long. CDR1 and CDR2 from the germline V gene are SGHRS and YFSETQ. Libraries were prepared by immunoSEQ multiplex PCR; TCRdb keeps only in-frame clonotypes and omits some of them. The sample has about 170,000 clones, 80% to 85% seen once. Material for sequencing was peripheral blood. This clonotype was sampled from a human donor with acute or convalescent COVID-19. The donor label of this sample is uncertain. The chain joins TRBV5-1 to TRBJ1-1; D unresolved. The CDR3 loop reads CASSLDGRGKGTEAFF. CDR3 DNA sequence: TGCGCCAGCAGCTTGGACGGGCGGGGAAAGGGAACTGAAGCTTTCTTT. The entire variable domain, with the rest obtained from reference TRBV5-1 and TRBJ1-1, is as follows: KAGVTQTPRYLIKTRGQQVTLSCSPISGHRSVSWYQQTPGQGLQFLFEYFSETQRNKGNFPGRFSGRQFSNSRSEMNVSTLELGDSALYLCASSLDGRGKGTEAFFGQGTRLTVV.